The sequence of this T cell receptor beta chain was determined in a study of shared clonotypes between healthy human individuals. In the study overall: Used for every donor were three CD4 naive, three CD4 memory, two CD8 naive and one CD8 memory plate.

On this clone itself: As yet, its antigen is unknown. Other DNA sequences in this sample translate to the same CDR3.

Findings and limits, study-wide: For naive CD4 cells, around 5% of clonotypes were shared across a handful of donors.

CDR1 and CDR2 (germline): SGHRS, YFSETQ. V lost 0 bases and J lost 4, with 7 bases in between. This CDR3 comprises 13 residues. Clones were sequenced by immunoSEQ multiplex PCR, and TCRdb holds only the in-frame ones, with some missing. In the table there are around 1.4 million clones, about 98.5% of which are singletons. The sequenced material came from naive CD4+ T cells sorted from blood. Subset meaning: CD45RA+ positively selected. The clonotype comes from a man aged 25-40 years in good health. This chain joins TRBV5-1 and TRBJ2-5, with no clear D. For the CDR3, the DNA is TGCGCCAGCAGCTTGGCCGGAATAGAGACCCAGTACTTC. This gives the protein CASSLAGIETQYF.